The 13 T cell receptor beta chains in this list originate from one sample, sequenced in a study of blood T cell repertoires in COVID-19. This table comes from immunoSEQ multiplex PCR, and its TCRdb copy is limited to in-frame clones, with some not included. The repertoire consists of some 46,000 clones, with around nine tenths occurring once and the leading ten covering 7% to 9%. Sequencing was performed on peripheral blood. Receptors were obtained from a man in his fifties with acute or convalescent COVID-19.

The rearrangement joins TRBV20-1 to TRBJ2-3; possibly TRBD2 for D (7 bases). The germline gives CDR1 DFQATT, CDR2 SNEGSKA (reference sequence). Trimming left V 3 bases short and J 6 bases short, with 10 bases between. The CDR3 contains 12 residues. CDR3 DNA sequence: TGCAGTGCTAGTGAGGGGGGGGATACGCAGTATTTT. This codes for CSASEGGDTQYF.

The V gene is TRBV20-1, the J gene TRBJ1-1; 7 positions agree with TRBD1. After removal of 3 bases from V and 1 base from J, the junction contained 5 bases not matched to a gene. The germline gives CDR1 DFQATT, CDR2 SNEGSKA (reference sequence). This CDR3 is 14 amino acids long. CDR3 residues: CSASGGTANTEAFF. CDR3 coding DNA: TGCAGTGCTAGTGGAGGGACAGCGAACACTGAAGCTTTCTTT.

The CDR3: CATSETGVRQPQHF. In nucleotides, the CDR3 is TGTGCCACCAGCGAGACAGGGGTAAGGCAGCCCCAGCATTTT. The chain couples TRBV24-1 to TRBJ1-5, with 8 bases that match TRBD1. Per germline, CDR1 KGHDR and CDR2 SFDVKD. This CDR3 has 14 amino acids. Unmatched junction bases numbered 8, after V lost 7 bases and J lost 7 bases.

The chain links TRBV19 to TRBJ2-7; 8 positions match TRBD1. Germline CDR1 LNHDA, CDR2 SQIVND (reference sequence). The CDR3 length is 15 residues. The V and J ends lost 4 bases and 2 bases, in that order; junction bases with no gene match: 7. In DNA, the CDR3 is TGTGCCAGTAGTACCCGGACAGGGAGGACCTACGAGCAGTACTTC. The encoded protein is CASSTRTGRTYEQYF.

The CDR3 is CASSVEALPSDQTDTQYF. CDR3 in DNA: TGTGCCAGCAGCGTCGAGGCCCTTCCTAGCGATCAGACAGATACGCAGTATTTT. This sequence joins TRBV21-1 and TRBJ2-3; TRBD2 is the table's D call and was not checked against the DNA. TRBV21-1 is a listed pseudogene. There are 18 residues in the CDR3.

A few counts support this clone. The chain employs TRBV9 and TRBJ2-3, with TRBD1 matching 11 bases. Trimming removed 0 bases from V and 3 bases from J; junction bases left unmatched: 3. Germline V gene data show CDR1 as SGDLS and CDR2 as YYNGEE. CDR3 size: 16 residues. The CDR3 is CASSVDGTGGTDTQYF. CDR3 nucleotides: TGTGCCAGCAGCGTAGATGGGACAGGGGGGACAGATACGCAGTATTTT. The complete variable domain, with remaining parts taken from reference TRBV9 and TRBJ2-3, reads DSGVTQTPKHLITATGQRVTLRCSPRSGDLSVYWYQQSLDQGLQFLIQYYNGEERAKGNILERFSAQQFPDLHSELNLSSLELGDSALYFCASSVDGTGGTDTQYFGPGTRLTVL.

Only a few counts were recorded for this clone. This CDR3 is CASSLTGSSYEQYF. CDR3 nucleotide sequence: TGTGCCAGCAGCTTGACGGGGAGCTCCTACGAGCAGTACTTC. This sequence joins TRBV7-8 and TRBJ2-7; TRBD2 is a possible D gene (5 bases). Germline values: CDR1 SGHVS, CDR2 FQNEAQ. The CDR3 is made up of 14 amino acids. The V gene lost 3 bases and the J gene lost 0 bases, with 9 bases spanning the gap.

This chain joins TRBV19 and TRBJ1-5; no clear D. V was pared by 0 bases and J by 4 bases, with 4 bases between. This CDR3 is 13 amino acids long. CDR1 and CDR2 from the germline V gene are LNHDA and SQIVND (reference sequence). The CDR3 nucleotides read TGTGCCAGTAGTATAGATCAGAATCAGCCCCAGCATTTT. Translation gives CASSIDQNQPQHF.

The chain uses TRBV28 and TRBJ2-5, with 8 positions matching TRBD1. The V gene's germline CDR1 is MDHEN and CDR2 SYDVKM. This CDR3 region has 15 residues. V lost 5 bases, J lost 9 bases, and 14 bases stayed unmatched. As DNA, the CDR3 is TGTGCCAGCAGTCCCCACATCGCGACAGGGGCAGCCCAGTACTTC. This encodes CASSPHIATGAAQYF. The full variable domain, rest sourced from reference TRBV28 and TRBJ2-5, is DVKVTQSSRYLVKRTGEKVFLECVQDMDHENMFWYRQDPGLGLRLIYFSYDVKMKEKGDIPEGYSVSREKKERFSLILESASTNQTSMYLCASSPHIATGAAQYFGPGTRLLVL.

V and J are TRBV7-2 and TRBJ1-1; D is uncertain. Germline V lookup: CDR1 SGHTA, CDR2 FQGNSA. The CDR3 has 12 residues. V shed 2 bases and J shed 4 bases, with 5 bases lying between them. CDR3 DNA sequence: TGTGCCAGCAGCTTAAGAGCCACTGAAGCTTTCTTT. This codes for CASSLRATEAFF.

The chain recombines TRBV19 with TRBJ2-2; 7 nucleotides match TRBD1. Germline V gives CDR1 LNHDA, CDR2 SQIVND (reference sequence). The trim removed 9 bases at V and 2 bases at J, leaving 6 bases unmatched. This CDR3 is built from 14 residues. DNA of the CDR3: TGTGCCAGCAGACAGGGATCTAACACCGGGGAGCTGTTTTTT. Encoded protein: CASRQGSNTGELFF.

This clone occurred once. The chain employs TRBV25-1 and TRBJ1-3; 9 positions agree with TRBD1. The germline V gene has CDR1 MGHDK and CDR2 SYGVNS. Trimming at V came to 7 bases and at J to 0 bases, leaving 7 bases not matched to a gene. The CDR3 is made up of 16 amino acids. Written as DNA, the CDR3 is TGTGCCAGCAAAACCGGGACAGGGATCTCTGGAAACACCATATATTTT. This codes for CASKTGTGISGNTIYF.

This clone appeared a few times. The chain links TRBV4-1 to TRBJ1-2, with no clear D. This CDR3 has 17 amino acids. V was shortened by 1 base and J by 8 bases, with 23 bases between the two germline ends. CDR1 is MGHRA, CDR2 YSYEKL, per germline. The CDR3 protein is CASSQGISPLLLRGYTF. The CDR3 bases are TGCGCCAGCAGCCAAGGAATTTCGCCTCTCCTCCTGAGGGGCTACACCTTC.